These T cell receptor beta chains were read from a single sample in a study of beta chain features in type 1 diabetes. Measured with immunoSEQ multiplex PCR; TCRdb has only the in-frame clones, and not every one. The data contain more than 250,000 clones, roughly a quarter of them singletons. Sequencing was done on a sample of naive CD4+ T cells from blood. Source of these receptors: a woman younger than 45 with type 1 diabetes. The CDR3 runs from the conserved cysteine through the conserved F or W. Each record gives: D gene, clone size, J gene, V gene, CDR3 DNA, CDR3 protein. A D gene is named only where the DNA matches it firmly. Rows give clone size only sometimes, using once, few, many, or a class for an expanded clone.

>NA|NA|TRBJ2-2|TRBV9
TGTGCCAGCAGCCCCCGCCCAGGTGTGAACACCGGGGAGCTGTTTTTT
CASSPRPGVNTGELFF
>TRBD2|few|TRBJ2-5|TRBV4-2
TGTGCCAGCAGCCAAGAGCCTAGCGGGGAGACCCAGTACTTC
CASSQEPSGETQYF
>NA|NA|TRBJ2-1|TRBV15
TGTGCCACCAGCGTACCCAACGAGGAGGAGCAGTTCTTC
CATSVPNEEEQFF
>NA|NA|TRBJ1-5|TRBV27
TGTGCCAGTAAAAATGAGCATCAGCCCCAGCATTTT
CASKNEHQPQHF
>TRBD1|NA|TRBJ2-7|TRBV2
TGTGCCAGCACCGGGACAGGGGGCTACGAGCAGTACTTC
CASTGTGGYEQYF
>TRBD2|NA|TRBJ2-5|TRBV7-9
TGTGCCAGCAGCTTAGGCGGGGGACCCGGGGAGACCCAGTACTTC
CASSLGGGPGETQYF
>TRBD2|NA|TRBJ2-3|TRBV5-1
TGCGCCAGCAGCCTAGGCGGACTAGCGGAAACCACAGATACGCAGTATTTT
CASSLGGLAETTDTQYF
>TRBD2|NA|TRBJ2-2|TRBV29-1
TGCAGCGCTGGGCGCGGGAGTAACACCGGGGAGCTGTTTTTT
CSAGRGSNTGELFF
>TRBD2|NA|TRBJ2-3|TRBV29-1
TGCAGCGTTGATGGGACTACCATCACAGATACGCAGTATTTT
CSVDGTTITDTQYF
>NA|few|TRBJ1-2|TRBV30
TGTGCCTGGAATACAGGGCCTAACTATGGCTACACCTTC
CAWNTGPNYGYTF
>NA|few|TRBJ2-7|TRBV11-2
TGTGCCAGCAGCTTAGTAGTCTACGAGCAGTACTTC
CASSLVVYEQYF
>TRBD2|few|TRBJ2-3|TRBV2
TGTGCCAGCAGCCGGGAGGTATATAGCACAGATACGCAGTATTTT
CASSREVYSTDTQYF
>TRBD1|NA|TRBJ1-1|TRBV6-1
TGTGCCAGCAGTGAACAGGGGGCCGTAAACACTGAAGCTTTCTTT
CASSEQGAVNTEAFF
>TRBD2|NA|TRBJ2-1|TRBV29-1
TGCAGCGTCGGACTAGTATTGAATGAGCAGTTCTTC
CSVGLVLNEQFF
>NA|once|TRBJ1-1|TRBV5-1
TGCGCCAGCAGCTTGGACAGGACTGAAGCTTTCTTT
CASSLDRTEAFF
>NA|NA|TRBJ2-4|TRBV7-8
TGTGCCAGCAGCCCTCTCAGGAGGGCGGGCATTCAGTACTTC
CASSPLRRAGIQYF